The rows below give T cell receptor beta chains drawn from one sample of a study of shared clonotypes between healthy human individuals. Libraries were prepared by immunoSEQ multiplex PCR; TCRdb keeps only in-frame clonotypes and omits some of them. Of about 2,200,000 clones detected, approximately 94% appear once; the ten largest clones hold under 2%. Sequencing was carried out using naive CD8+ T cells from PBMCs. These receptors originate from a man aged 18 to 30 in good health. Some clones in this sample may be carry-over from other donors' samples. Both conserved end residues are part of each CDR3. D genes are given only for firm matches. The size of a clone is reported for some rows only, either as once, few or many, or as a class for expanded clones.

D gene	clone size	V gene	J gene	CDR3 protein	CDR3 DNA
TRBD2	once	TRBV7-9	TRBJ2-1	CAIQGLAEVHYNEQFF	TGTGCCATCCAAGGACTAGCGGAAGTACACTACAATGAGCAGTTCTTC
.	.	TRBV7-9	TRBJ1-2	CASSLAVASYGYTF	TGTGCCAGCAGCTTAGCGGTGGCCAGCTATGGCTACACCTTC
.	.	TRBV11-2	TRBJ1-1	CASSLYRRAGMNTEAFF	TGTGCCAGCAGCTTATACAGGAGAGCGGGTATGAACACTGAAGCTTTCTTT
TRBD1	.	TRBV4-1	TRBJ1-4	CASSQETGGPNEKLFF	TGCGCCAGCAGCCAAGAAACAGGGGGCCCTAATGAAAAACTGTTTTTT
TRBD2	.	TRBV14	TRBJ2-1	CASSQIAGGEQFF	TGTGCCAGCAGCCAAATAGCGGGAGGTGAGCAGTTCTTC
.	.	TRBV27	TRBJ2-7	CASSRGELYEQYF	TGTGCCAGCAGCCGCGGAGAGCTCTACGAGCAGTACTTC
.	.	TRBV18	TRBJ2-3	CASSPLNTSSTDTQYF	TGTGCCAGCTCACCGTTAAACACATCTAGCACAGATACGCAGTATTTT
.	.	TRBV7-9	TRBJ2-1	CASSSEERPGNEQFF	TGTGCCAGCAGCTCCGAGGAGAGACCTGGCAATGAGCAGTTCTTC
TRBD1	.	TRBV5-1	TRBJ2-7	CASSLGPGGYEQYF	TGCGCCAGCAGCTTGGGTCCAGGGGGCTACGAGCAGTACTTC
TRBD1	.	TRBV11-2	TRBJ2-5	CASGDRGEETQYF	TGTGCCAGCGGGGACAGGGGGGAAGAGACCCAGTACTTC
.	.	TRBV28	TRBJ2-7	CASSTGYEQYF	TGTGCCAGCAGCACCGGCTACGAGCAGTACTTC
TRBD2	.	TRBV2	TRBJ2-1	CASSVAGGPWNEQFF	TGTGCCAGCAGTGTAGCGGGAGGGCCTTGGAATGAGCAGTTCTTC
.	few	TRBV9	TRBJ1-1	CASKREVDTEAFF	TGTGCCAGCAAGCGTGAGGTGGACACTGAAGCTTTCTTT
TRBD2	.	TRBV19	TRBJ2-7	CASSPGLAASSYEQYF	TGTGCCAGTAGTCCGGGACTAGCGGCAAGCTCCTACGAGCAGTACTTC
.	.	TRBV7-9	TRBJ2-3	CASSYKAGTQGTQYF	TGTGCCAGCAGCTACAAGGCGGGAACTCAGGGTACGCAGTATTTT
TRBD2	.	TRBV5-1	TRBJ2-7	CASSLGLAGGPGEQYF	TGCGCCAGCAGCTTGGGACTAGCGGGAGGGCCGGGGGAGCAGTACTTC
.	.	TRBV6-6	TRBJ1-5	CASSYAGSPNQPQHF	TGTGCCAGCAGTTACGCGGGCAGCCCGAATCAGCCCCAGCATTTT
.	.	TRBV9	TRBJ2-6	CASSVSLGSGANVLTF	TGTGCCAGCAGCGTCTCATTGGGCTCTGGGGCCAACGTCCTGACTTTC
.	.	TRBV9	TRBJ2-3	CASSVEGQSTDTQYF	TGTGCCAGCAGCGTTGAGGGCCAAAGCACAGATACGCAGTATTTT
TRBD2	once	TRBV5-1	TRBJ2-1	CASRTGTTSSYNEQFF	TGCGCCAGCAGAACCGGGACTACGAGCTCCTACAATGAGCAGTTCTTC
.	.	TRBV7-9	TRBJ2-7	CASSSRDAAYEQYF	TGTGCCAGCAGCTCCCGGGACGCTGCCTACGAGCAGTACTTC
TRBD1	.	TRBV28	TRBJ2-7	CASSGQGFLNEQYF	TGTGCCAGCAGCGGACAGGGGTTTTTGAACGAGCAGTACTTC
TRBD2	few	TRBV2	TRBJ2-7	CASSLLAGDSSYEQYF	TGTGCCAGCAGTCTGTTAGCGGGAGATTCCTCCTACGAGCAGTACTTC
.	.	TRBV9	TRBJ2-7	CASSDSGGGDEQYF	TGTGCCAGCAGCGACAGCGGCGGTGGGGACGAGCAGTACTTC
.	.	TRBV6-1	TRBJ2-7	CASSEFPGSSYEQYF	TGTGCCAGCAGTGAATTCCCTGGCAGCTCCTACGAGCAGTACTTC
TRBD1	.	TRBV11-2	TRBJ2-2	CASSAYRGKGSTGELFF	TGTGCCAGCAGCGCTTACAGGGGGAAGGGGTCCACCGGGGAGCTGTTTTTT
.	.	TRBV27	TRBJ2-7	CASSLSIIHEQYF	TGTGCCAGCAGTTTATCGATCATCCACGAGCAGTACTTC
.	.	TRBV4-1	TRBJ1-2	CASSQVVLNSDGYTF	TGCGCCAGCAGCCAAGTGGTGCTAAACTCGGATGGCTACACCTTC
.	.	TRBV9	TRBJ2-3	CASSVDKVQGSSTDTQYF	TGTGCCAGCAGCGTAGATAAGGTTCAAGGCTCTAGCACAGATACGCAGTATTTT
.	.	TRBV9	TRBJ2-7	CASSPGGRRSYEQYF	TGTGCCAGCAGCCCAGGGGGGAGGAGATCCTACGAGCAGTACTTC
.	.	TRBV30	TRBJ2-7	CAWSVAGPYEQYF	TGTGCCTGGAGTGTAGCAGGGCCCTACGAGCAGTACTTC
TRBD1	many	TRBV5-5	TRBJ2-1	CASTHRDSLYNEQFF	TGTGCCAGTACACACCGGGACAGCCTATACAATGAGCAGTTCTTC
.	.	TRBV6-5	TRBJ1-1	CASSYGGEAFF	TGTGCCAGCAGTTACGGGGGGGAAGCTTTCTTT
TRBD1	.	TRBV13	TRBJ2-7	CASSLVGQGVHEQYF	TGTGCCAGCAGCTTAGTGGGACAGGGGGTCCACGAGCAGTACTTC
.	.	TRBV13	TRBJ2-2	CASSSRTRNTGELFF	TGTGCCAGCAGCTCCCGGACCAGAAACACCGGGGAGCTGTTTTTT
.	few	TRBV30	TRBJ1-1	CAWKQAYTEAFF	TGTGCCTGGAAGCAGGCCTACACTGAAGCTTTCTTT
.	.	TRBV7-8	TRBJ1-4	CASTLGVRDINEKLFF	TGTGCCAGCACCCTGGGGGTACGGGACATAAATGAAAAACTGTTTTTT
.	.	TRBV25-1	TRBJ2-1	CASSEAAGKDNEQFF	TGTGCCAGCAGTGAAGCGGCAGGGAAGGACAATGAGCAGTTCTTC
.	.	TRBV30	TRBJ1-1	CAWSGPGWAFF	TGTGCCTGGAGCGGGCCGGGGTGGGCTTTCTTT
TRBD2	.	TRBV29-1	TRBJ2-7	CSAHSGRSYEQYF	TGCAGCGCTCATAGCGGGCGTTCCTACGAGCAGTACTTC
.	.	TRBV9	TRBJ1-5	CASSTGPHKPQHF	TGTGCCAGCAGTACAGGACCCCATAAGCCCCAGCATTTT
.	.	TRBV15	TRBJ2-7	CATSRDGGDEQYF	TGTGCCACCAGCAGAGATGGTGGGGACGAGCAGTACTTC